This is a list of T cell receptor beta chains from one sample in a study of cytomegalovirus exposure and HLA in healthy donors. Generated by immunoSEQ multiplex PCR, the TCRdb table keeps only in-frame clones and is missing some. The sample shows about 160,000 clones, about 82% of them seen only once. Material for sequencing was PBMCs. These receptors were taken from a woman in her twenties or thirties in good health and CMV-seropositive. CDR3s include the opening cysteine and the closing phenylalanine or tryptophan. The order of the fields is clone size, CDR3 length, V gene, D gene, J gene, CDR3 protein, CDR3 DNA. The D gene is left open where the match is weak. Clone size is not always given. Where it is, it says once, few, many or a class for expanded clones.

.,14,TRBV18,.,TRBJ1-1,CASSPGGRNTEAFF,TGTGCCAGCTCACCAGGCGGCAGGAACACTGAAGCTTTCTTT
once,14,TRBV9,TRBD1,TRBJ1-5,CASSVGTGRLPQHF,TGTGCCAGCAGCGTAGGGACAGGGAGGCTGCCCCAGCATTTT
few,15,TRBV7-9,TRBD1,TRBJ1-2,CASSLGGQGNYGYTF,TGTGCCAGCAGCTTAGGGGGACAGGGGAACTATGGCTACACCTTC
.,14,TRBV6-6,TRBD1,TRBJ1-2,CATKGQGYTYGYTF,TGTGCCACAAAGGGACAGGGGTATACCTATGGCTACACCTTC
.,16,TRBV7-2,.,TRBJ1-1,CASSRLPLRANTEAFF,TGTGCCAGCAGCCGACTCCCCCTGAGAGCGAACACTGAAGCTTTCTTT
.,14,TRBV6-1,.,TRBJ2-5,CASKRAEGQETQYF,TGTGCCAGCAAGAGGGCCGAGGGACAAGAGACCCAGTACTTC
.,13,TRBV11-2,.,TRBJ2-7,CASSLNRKNEQYF,TGTGCCAGCAGCTTAAACAGGAAGAACGAGCAGTACTTC
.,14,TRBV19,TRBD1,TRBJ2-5,CASSIGQGIETQYF,TGTGCCAGTAGTATAGGACAGGGCATAGAGACCCAGTACTTC
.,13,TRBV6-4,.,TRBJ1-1,CASAPGLNTEAFF,TGTGCCAGCGCCCCAGGGCTTAACACTGAAGCTTTCTTT
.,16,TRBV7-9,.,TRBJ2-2,CASSLAKSSEAGELFF,TGTGCCAGCAGCTTAGCGAAGTCTTCAGAGGCCGGGGAGCTGTTTTTT
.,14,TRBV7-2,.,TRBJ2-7,CASSLALGGYEQYF,TGTGCCAGCAGCTTAGCGCTGGGGGGCTACGAGCAGTACTTC
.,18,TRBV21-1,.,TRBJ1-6,CASSPEGFQSSYNSPLHF,TGTGCCAGCAGCCCGGAGGGCTTTCAGAGCTCCTATAATTCACCCCTCCACTTT
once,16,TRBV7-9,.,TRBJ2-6,CASSTDRPSGANVLTF,TGTGCCAGCAGCACCGACAGGCCCTCTGGGGCCAACGTCCTGACTTTC
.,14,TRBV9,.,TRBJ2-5,CASSPRGEGETQYF,TGTGCCAGCAGCCCTAGGGGGGAGGGAGAGACCCAGTACTTC